Following are 31 T cell receptor beta chains from one sample sequenced in a study of CD8 T cells in Susac syndrome. An input of about 0.5 to 1 ug of RNA was subjected to reverse transcription using random hexamers. TCRdb analysed the immunoSEQ multiplex PCR reads with MiXCR anew, one entry per CDR3 protein. The table shows roughly 150,000 distinct CDR3 sequences, with roughly 95% occurring only once. The sample consisted of CD8+ T cells from PBMCs. These receptors all stem from a human donor with multiple sclerosis.

The rearrangement joins TRBV6-5 to TRBJ1-6; 7 positions agree with TRBD1. J lost 9 bases, V lost 7 bases, and 9 bases had no gene match. Looked up from germline, CDR1 is MNHEY and CDR2 is SVGAGI. The CDR3 is made up of 14 amino acids. CDR3 bases: TGTGCCAGCACCTCAGGGGGGGAATCTTCACCCCTCCACTTT. Residues: CASTSGGESSPLHF.

V gene TRBV3-1 combines with J gene TRBJ1-1; no reliable D call. The germline V and J ends were trimmed by 0 bases and 2 bases, with 22 bases remaining between them. Per the germline V gene, CDR1 is LGHDT and CDR2 is YNNKEL (reference sequence). The length of the CDR3 is 19 residues. The DNA of the CDR3 is TGTGCCAGCAGCCAAGATATTGGGGAGTGGGTTGGAATTAACACTGAAGCTTTCTTT. Translation gives CASSQDIGEWVGINTEAFF.

This clonotype was detected once. This chain connects TRBV20-1 to TRBJ2-1; 11 bases are a match to TRBD1. This CDR3 is 17 amino acids long. Germline V lookup: CDR1 DFQATT, CDR2 SNEGSKA (reference sequence). V lost 0 bases to trimming and J lost 8 bases; unmatched junction nucleotides: 12. CDR3 loop: CSAREITGTGGLDEQFF. CDR3 sequence (DNA): TGCAGTGCTAGAGAAATTACCGGGACAGGGGGTTTGGATGAGCAGTTCTTC.

The chain recombines TRBV5-4 with TRBJ2-1, with 9 bases matching TRBD2. Germline V CDR1 and CDR2: SGHNT, YYREEE (reference sequence). J was trimmed by 5 bases and V by 5 bases; bases with no gene match: 8. This CDR3 is built from 15 residues. The CDR3 sequence is CASSLTAGGDNEQFF. DNA of the CDR3: TGTGCCAGCAGTCTCACGGCGGGGGGGGACAATGAGCAGTTCTTC. Using reference TRBV5-4 and TRBJ2-1 for the parts outside the CDR3, the full variable domain is ETGVTQSPTHLIKTRGQQVTLRCSSQSGHNTVSWYQQALGQGPQFIFQYYREEENGRGNFPPRFSGLQFPNYSSELNVNALELDDSALYLCASSLTAGGDNEQFFGPGTRLTVL.

CDR3 DNA sequence: TGTGCCAGCAGCGTAGAGGCAAATCAGCCCCAGCATTTT. Translating gives CASSVEANQPQHF. The rearrangement uses TRBV9 and TRBJ1-5; no reliable D call. The CDR3 loop spans 13 amino acids. Looked up from germline, CDR1 is SGDLS and CDR2 is YYNGEE. V was shortened by 0 bases and J by 4 bases, with 5 bases between the two germline ends.

The V gene is TRBV20-1, the J gene TRBJ1-3; D call uncertain. Trimming stripped 3 bases from V and 2 bases from J, with 17 bases between. This CDR3 is 16 amino acids long. Per germline, CDR1 DFQATT and CDR2 SNEGSKA (reference sequence). The CDR3 DNA reads as TGCAGTGCTAGCCCTGGACCAGGAGATCCTGGAAACACCATATATTTT. Translation gives CSASPGPGDPGNTIYF.

V and J are TRBV29-1 and TRBJ2-1; 11 bases map to TRBD2. The CDR3 spans 13 residues. The germline CDR1 and CDR2 sequences are SQVTM and ANQGSEA. V lost 4 bases to trimming and J lost 8 bases; unmatched junction nucleotides: 4. The CDR3: CSVALAGGYEQFF. The CDR3 bases are TGCAGCGTTGCTCTAGCGGGGGGCTATGAGCAGTTCTTC.

This chain links TRBV6-5 with TRBJ2-5; 11 bases map to TRBD2. Trimming took 6 bases from V and 2 from J; bases not matched to a gene: 5. CDR3 length: 15 amino acids. Per germline, CDR1 MNHEY and CDR2 SVGAGI. The CDR3 is CASSTSGGSQETQYF. Here the CDR3 DNA reads TGTGCCAGCAGCACTAGCGGGGGTTCTCAAGAGACCCAGTACTTC.

CDR3 region: CASNPLGGQGFSEQFF. The CDR3 DNA reads as TGTGCCAGCAACCCCCTCGGTGGACAGGGGTTTAGTGAGCAGTTCTTC. The gene calls are TRBV7-9 and TRBJ2-1, with 9 bases identical to TRBD1. Germline CDR1 SEHNR, CDR2 FQNEAQ (reference sequence). This CDR3 has 16 amino acids. Germline trimming cut 7 bases from V and 9 bases from J; bases unmatched to any gene: 16.

The chain is built from TRBV30 and TRBJ1-2; the D is unclear. In germline, CDR1 is GTSNPN, CDR2 SVGIG (reference sequence). This CDR3 is built from 14 residues. Trimming took off 1 base at V and 4 bases at J, with 13 bases between the two ends. The CDR3 reads CAWSDTDRGYGYTF. The CDR3 nucleotides read TGTGCCTGGAGTGACACAGACCGGGGCTATGGCTACACCTTC.

This chain joins TRBV20-1 and TRBJ2-3, with 8 bases identical to TRBD2. J lost 1 base, V lost 5 bases, and 8 bases had no gene match. CDR3 length: 15 amino acids. Germline CDR1 is DFQATT and CDR2 is SNEGSKA (reference sequence). CDR3 DNA sequence: TGCAGTGCTTTCCCGGGACTAGAGGGCACAGATACGCAGTATTTT. Its translation is CSAFPGLEGTDTQYF.

The V call is TRBV30, the J call TRBJ1-4; D gene ambiguous. Germline V gene data show CDR1 as GTSNPN and CDR2 as SVGIG (reference sequence). CDR3 length: 11 amino acids. Trimming stripped 0 bases from V and 8 bases from J, with 4 bases between. The CDR3 reads CAWSVLEKLFF. The DNA for the CDR3 is TGTGCCTGGAGTGTACTCGAAAAACTGTTTTTT.

The chain has TRBV7-9 and TRBJ1-1; D is perhaps TRBD1 (5 bases). CDR1 is SEHNR and CDR2 is FQNEAQ in the germline V gene (reference sequence). Trimming shortened V by 11 bases and J by 1 base, and 14 bases separated the two germline ends. CDR3 length equals 13 residues. CDR3 nucleotides: TGTGCCGCTTCCCGGGGACCGAACACTGAAGCTTTCTTT. Translation gives CAASRGPNTEAFF.

The chain uses TRBV5-5 and TRBJ2-7; no clear D gene. V lost 3 bases and J lost 2, with 15 bases in between. Germline CDR1 reads SGHKS; CDR2 reads YYEKEE (reference sequence). This CDR3 comprises 15 residues. CDR3 loop: CASSSRPPPAYEQYF. For the CDR3, the DNA is TGTGCCAGCAGCTCCCGACCTCCCCCCGCCTACGAGCAGTACTTC.

The V gene is TRBV20-1, the J gene TRBJ1-6; D uncertain. The CDR3 covers 14 residues. The germline V gene encodes CDR1 DFQATT and CDR2 SNEGSKA (reference sequence). V was pared by 4 bases and J by 8 bases, with 15 bases between. CDR3 protein: CSAIGPRADSPLHF. The DNA of the CDR3 is TGCAGTGCTATAGGGCCTCGAGCGGATTCACCCCTCCACTTT.

As concerns this clonotype: One end of the junction varies from germline; a read error may be responsible. The V gene is TRBV7-7, the J gene TRBJ2-3; D is undetermined. Germline lookup yields CDR1 SSHAT and CDR2 FNYEAQ (reference sequence). The CDR3 has 13 amino acids. The CDR3 nucleotides are TGTGCTAGCAGCTTGGGGTCCGGAGATACGCAGTATTTT. Translation gives CASSLGSGDTQYF.

This rearrangement joins TRBV5-6 to TRBJ2-1; 11 nucleotides match TRBD1. V was pared by 3 bases and J by 7 bases, with 6 bases of the junction left unmatched. This CDR3 has 15 residues. Germline V gene data show CDR1 as SGHDT and CDR2 as YYEEEE. The CDR3 loop reads CASSWRDRGYNEQFF. CDR3 DNA sequence: TGTGCCAGCAGCTGGCGGGACAGGGGGTATAATGAGCAGTTCTTC.

The chain joins TRBV27 to TRBJ1-2; 8 nucleotides line up with TRBD1. The length of the CDR3 is 14 residues. Trimming at V came to 6 bases and at J to 2 bases, leaving 5 bases not matched to a gene. Germline V gene sequence: CDR1 MNHEY, CDR2 SMNVEV (reference sequence). The CDR3 spells CASRGTGQNYGYTF. CDR3 bases: TGTGCCAGCAGAGGGACAGGCCAGAACTATGGCTACACCTTC.

J is TRBJ1-1 and V is TRBV20-1, with a possible D match to TRBD1 (5 bases). CDR1 and CDR2 from the germline V gene are DFQATT and SNEGSKA (reference sequence). V shed 5 bases and J shed 3 bases, with 10 bases lying between them. CDR3 length equals 12 residues. CDR3 residues: CSAAPGDTEAFF. The DNA for the CDR3 is TGCAGTGCTGCCCCGGGGGACACTGAAGCTTTCTTT.

The chain is built from TRBV12-3 or TRBV12-4 and TRBJ1-1; TRBD1 matches at 8 bases. The CDR3 sequence is 17 residues long. The V and J ends lost 1 base and 3 bases, in that order; junction bases with no gene match: 10. The CDR3 sequence is CASSLGQETGVDTEAFF. As DNA, the CDR3 is TGTGCCAGCAGTTTAGGTCAAGAGACAGGGGTAGACACTGAAGCTTTCTTT.

CDR3 sequence reads: CSASGTGGGTDTQYF. Here the CDR3 DNA reads TGCAGTGCTAGTGGGACAGGGGGTGGGACAGATACGCAGTATTTT. The J gene is TRBJ2-3, the V gene TRBV20-1, with 11 positions matching TRBD1. The CDR3 is 15 amino acids. V lost 3 bases and J lost 3; bases outside the gene matches: 5. From germline, CDR1 is DFQATT and CDR2 SNEGSKA (reference sequence).

The genes are TRBV13 and TRBJ1-3; D gene unclear. The germline V gene encodes CDR1 PRHDT and CDR2 FYEKMQ (reference sequence). This CDR3 has 13 residues. Trimming cost V 3 bases and J 5 bases, with 8 bases left between them. CDR3 sequence (DNA): TGTGCCAGCAGCTTGGGCAGCCGAAACACCATATATTTT. Encoded protein: CASSLGSRNTIYF. Complete variable domain (other parts from reference TRBV13 and TRBJ1-3): AAGVIQSPRHLIKEKRETATLKCYPIPRHDTVYWYQQGPGQDPQFLISFYEKMQSDKGSIPDRFSAQQFSDYHSELNMSSLELGDSALYFCASSLGSRNTIYFGEGSWLTVV.

The chain joins TRBV7-8 to TRBJ2-5; TRBD2 is a possible D gene (6 bases). This CDR3 is 16 amino acids long. Per germline, CDR1 SGHVS and CDR2 FQNEAQ. The V end lost 1 base, the J end lost 0 bases, and 12 bases lay between the germline ends. For the CDR3, the DNA is TGTGCCAGCAGCTTAGAGGTAGCGGCCTACCAAGAGACCCAGTACTTC. This codes for CASSLEVAAYQETQYF.

The chain is built from TRBV30 and TRBJ2-2; D not certain. Germline V gene sequence: CDR1 GTSNPN, CDR2 SVGIG (reference sequence). Trimming removed 2 bases from V and 4 bases from J, with 20 bases in between. The CDR3 is 17 residues long. CDR3 nucleotide sequence: TGTGCCTGGAGTTCATCAACCCCCCAGGATCTCACCGGGGAGCTGTTTTTT. Its translation is CAWSSSTPQDLTGELFF.

The chain has TRBV13 and TRBJ2-3; TRBD1 aligns across 9 bases. The germline V gene encodes CDR1 PRHDT and CDR2 FYEKMQ (reference sequence). Germline trimming cut 5 bases from V and 1 base from J; bases unmatched to any gene: 7. CDR3 size: 16 residues. The CDR3, as DNA: TGTGCCAGCAGCCCAGGGACAGGGATCGGCACAGATACGCAGTATTTT. The encoded protein is CASSPGTGIGTDTQYF.

The chain couples TRBV3-1 to TRBJ2-3, with unresolved D. This CDR3 comprises 13 residues. Germline V gives CDR1 LGHDT, CDR2 YNNKEL (reference sequence). V was trimmed by 3 bases and J by 0 bases, leaving 4 bases between them. The CDR3 nucleotides are TGTGCCAGCAGCCATGTTAGCACAGATACGCAGTATTTT. It specifies CASSHVSTDTQYF.

This clonotype was recorded once. J is TRBJ2-7 and V is TRBV20-1, with D perhaps assigned TRBD1 or TRBD2 (5 bases each). Germline V gives CDR1 DFQATT, CDR2 SNEGSKA (reference sequence). V dropped 2 bases and J dropped 4 bases, with 15 bases sitting between them. CDR3 size: 14 residues. CDR3 amino acids: CSARPGQGGYEQYF. Here the CDR3 DNA reads TGCAGTGCTAGACCAGGGCAGGGCGGGTACGAGCAGTACTTC.

The gene calls are TRBV24-1 and TRBJ1-2; no clear D gene. V gave up 0 bases and J gave up 8 bases, with 9 bases separating them. The CDR3 totals 13 residues. Germline V lookup: CDR1 KGHDR, CDR2 SFDVKD. CDR3 nucleotides: TGTGCCACCAGTGATTTGAACAAGCGGGGCTACACCTTC. It is translated as CATSDLNKRGYTF.

The chain joins TRBV7-9 to TRBJ1-1, with 7 bases fitting TRBD1. Germline V CDR1 and CDR2: SEHNR, FQNEAQ (reference sequence). V was clipped by 5 bases and J by 0 bases; unmatched bases: 6. The CDR3 loop spans 15 amino acids. The CDR3 nucleotides are TGTGCCAGCAGCACGCCCGGGACAGTGAACACTGAAGCTTTCTTT. Encoded protein: CASSTPGTVNTEAFF.

This clonotype was found once. J is TRBJ2-2 and V is TRBV29-1; 7 bases fit TRBD1. From germline, CDR1 is SQVTM and CDR2 ANQGSEA. V shed 7 bases, J shed 7 bases, and the junction held 6 bases outside the gene matches. The CDR3 is made up of 12 amino acids. CDR3 in DNA: TGCAGCGGGGAGAGGGACAGCGGGGAGCTGTTTTTT. This gives the protein CSGERDSGELFF.

The CDR3 loop reads CASSPWTASYNEQFF. CDR3 DNA: TGTGCCAGCAGTCCTTGGACAGCCTCCTACAATGAGCAGTTCTTC. V and J are TRBV12-3 or TRBV12-4 and TRBJ2-1, with D tentatively TRBD1 (6 bases). V was clipped by 5 bases and J by 0 bases, with 11 bases between them. This CDR3 is built from 15 residues.